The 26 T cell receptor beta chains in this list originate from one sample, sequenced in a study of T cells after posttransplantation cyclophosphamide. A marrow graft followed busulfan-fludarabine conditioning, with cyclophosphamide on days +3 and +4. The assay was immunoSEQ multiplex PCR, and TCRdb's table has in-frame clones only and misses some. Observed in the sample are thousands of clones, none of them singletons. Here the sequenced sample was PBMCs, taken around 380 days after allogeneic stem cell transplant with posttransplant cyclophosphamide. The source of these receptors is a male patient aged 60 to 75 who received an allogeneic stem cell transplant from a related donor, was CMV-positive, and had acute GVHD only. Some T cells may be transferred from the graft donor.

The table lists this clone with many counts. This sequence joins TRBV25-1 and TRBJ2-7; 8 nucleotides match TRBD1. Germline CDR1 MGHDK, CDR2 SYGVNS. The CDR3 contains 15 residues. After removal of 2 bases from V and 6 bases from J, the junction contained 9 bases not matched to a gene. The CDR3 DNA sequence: TGTGCCAGCAGTGAACTGACAGGGGCTCGAGGCGAGCAGTACTTC. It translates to CASSELTGARGEQYF.

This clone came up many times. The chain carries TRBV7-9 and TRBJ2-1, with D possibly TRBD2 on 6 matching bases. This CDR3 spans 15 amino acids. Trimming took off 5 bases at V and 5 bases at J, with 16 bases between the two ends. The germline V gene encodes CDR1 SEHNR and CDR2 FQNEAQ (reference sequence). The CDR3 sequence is CASSLSRPGDNEQFF. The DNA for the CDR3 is TGTGCCAGCAGCCTCTCCAGACCGGGAGACAATGAGCAGTTCTTC.

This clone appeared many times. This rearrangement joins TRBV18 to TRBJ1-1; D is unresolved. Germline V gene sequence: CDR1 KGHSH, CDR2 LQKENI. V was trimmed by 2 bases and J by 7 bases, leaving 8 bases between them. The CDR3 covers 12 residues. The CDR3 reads CASSPDFGEAFF. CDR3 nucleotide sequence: TGTGCCAGCTCACCAGACTTTGGTGAAGCTTTCTTT.

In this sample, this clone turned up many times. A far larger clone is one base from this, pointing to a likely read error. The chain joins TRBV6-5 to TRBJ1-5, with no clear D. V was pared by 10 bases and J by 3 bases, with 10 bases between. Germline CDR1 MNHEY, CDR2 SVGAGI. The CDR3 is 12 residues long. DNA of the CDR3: TGTGCCACCCACGGGAACAATCAGCCCCAGCATTTT. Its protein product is CATHGNNQPQHF.

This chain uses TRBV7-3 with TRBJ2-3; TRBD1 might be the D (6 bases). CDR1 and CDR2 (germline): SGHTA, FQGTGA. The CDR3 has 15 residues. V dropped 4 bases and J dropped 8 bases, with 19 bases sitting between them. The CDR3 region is CASSSTGGRAPTQYF. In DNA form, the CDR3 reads TGTGCCAGCAGCTCGACAGGAGGACGGGCTCCTACGCAGTATTTT.

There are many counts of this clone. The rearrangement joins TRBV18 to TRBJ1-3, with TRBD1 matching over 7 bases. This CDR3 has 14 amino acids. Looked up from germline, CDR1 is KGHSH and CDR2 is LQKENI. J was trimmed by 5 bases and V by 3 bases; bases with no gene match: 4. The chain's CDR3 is CASSPGQARNTIYF. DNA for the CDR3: TGTGCCAGCTCACCCGGACAGGCGAGAAACACCATATATTTT.

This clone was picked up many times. The CDR3 region is CASSLVGSTSGSYEQYF. DNA of the CDR3: TGTGCCAGCAGCTTAGTAGGGTCGACTAGCGGGAGCTACGAGCAGTACTTC. V usage is TRBV7-2 and J usage is TRBJ2-7, with 12 bases that match TRBD2. CDR1 and CDR2 from the germline V gene are SGHTA and FQGNSA. The CDR3 runs to 17 residues. Trimming cost V 1 base and J 3 bases; bases outside gene matches: 7.

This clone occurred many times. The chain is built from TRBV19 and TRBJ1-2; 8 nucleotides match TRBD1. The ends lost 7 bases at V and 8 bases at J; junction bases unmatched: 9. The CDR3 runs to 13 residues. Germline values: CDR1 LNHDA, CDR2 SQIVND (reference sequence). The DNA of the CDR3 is TGTGCCAGTAAAGGACAGGGTGAGTTCGGCTACACCTTC. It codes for CASKGQGEFGYTF.

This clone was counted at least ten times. The CDR3 spells CSVDTGEDTQYF. The DNA for the CDR3 is TGCAGCGTTGACACAGGGGAAGATACGCAGTATTTT. The V and J genes are TRBV29-1 and TRBJ2-3; TRBD1 matches at 7 bases. Germline values: CDR1 SQVTM, CDR2 ANQGSEA. CDR3 size: 12 residues. Trimming took 3 bases from V and 5 from J; bases not matched to a gene: 2.

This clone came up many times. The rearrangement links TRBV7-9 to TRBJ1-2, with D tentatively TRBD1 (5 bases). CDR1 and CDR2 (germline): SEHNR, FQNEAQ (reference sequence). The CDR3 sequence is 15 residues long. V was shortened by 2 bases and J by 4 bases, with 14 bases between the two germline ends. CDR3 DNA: TGTGCCAGCAGCTTAAGCAGGGTTCCTTTCTATGGCTACACCTTC. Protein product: CASSLSRVPFYGYTF.

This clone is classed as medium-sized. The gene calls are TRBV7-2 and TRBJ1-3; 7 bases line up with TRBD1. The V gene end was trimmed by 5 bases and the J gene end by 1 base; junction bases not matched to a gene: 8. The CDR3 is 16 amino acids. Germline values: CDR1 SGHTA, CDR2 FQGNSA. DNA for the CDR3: TGTGCCAGCAGCGCAATATTACAGGGGTCTGGAAACACCATATATTTT. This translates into CASSAILQGSGNTIYF.

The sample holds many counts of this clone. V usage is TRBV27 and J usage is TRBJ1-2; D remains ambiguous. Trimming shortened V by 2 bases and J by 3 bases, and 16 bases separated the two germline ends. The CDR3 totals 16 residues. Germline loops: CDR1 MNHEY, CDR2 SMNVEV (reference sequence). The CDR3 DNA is TGTGCCAGCAGTTTAAGGGTCGGGGTCGGGGACTATGGCTACACCTTC. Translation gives CASSLRVGVGDYGYTF.

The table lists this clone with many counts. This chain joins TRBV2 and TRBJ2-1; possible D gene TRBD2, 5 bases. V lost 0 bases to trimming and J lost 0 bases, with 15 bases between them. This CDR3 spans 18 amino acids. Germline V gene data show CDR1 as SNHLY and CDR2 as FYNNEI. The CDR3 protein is CASSEAVLRGYSYNEQFF. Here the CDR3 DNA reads TGTGCCAGCAGTGAAGCGGTCCTGAGAGGGTACTCCTACAATGAGCAGTTCTTC.

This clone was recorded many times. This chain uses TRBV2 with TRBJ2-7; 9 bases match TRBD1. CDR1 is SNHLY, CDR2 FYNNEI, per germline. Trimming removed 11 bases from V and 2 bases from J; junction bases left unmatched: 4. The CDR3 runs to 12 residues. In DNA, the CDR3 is TGTGCCGTCCGACAGGGGGCCTACGAGCAGTACTTC. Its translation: CAVRQGAYEQYF.

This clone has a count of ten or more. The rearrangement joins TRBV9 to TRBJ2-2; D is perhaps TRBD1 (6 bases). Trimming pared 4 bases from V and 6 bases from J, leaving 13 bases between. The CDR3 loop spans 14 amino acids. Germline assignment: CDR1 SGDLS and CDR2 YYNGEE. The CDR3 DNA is TGTGCCAGCAGCCAGGACAGCTTAGCCGGGGAGCTGTTTTTT. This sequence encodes CASSQDSLAGELFF. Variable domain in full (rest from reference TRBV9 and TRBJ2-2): DSGVTQTPKHLITATGQRVTLRCSPRSGDLSVYWYQQSLDQGLQFLIQYYNGEERAKGNILERFSAQQFPDLHSELNLSSLELGDSALYFCASSQDSLAGELFFGEGSRLTVL.

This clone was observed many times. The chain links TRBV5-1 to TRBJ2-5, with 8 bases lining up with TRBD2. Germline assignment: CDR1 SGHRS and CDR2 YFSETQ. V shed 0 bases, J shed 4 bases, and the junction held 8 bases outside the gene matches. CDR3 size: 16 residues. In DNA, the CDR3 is TGCGCCAGCAGCTTGGCGGGAGGGCCAGGTCGAGAGACCCAGTACTTC. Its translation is CASSLAGGPGRETQYF.

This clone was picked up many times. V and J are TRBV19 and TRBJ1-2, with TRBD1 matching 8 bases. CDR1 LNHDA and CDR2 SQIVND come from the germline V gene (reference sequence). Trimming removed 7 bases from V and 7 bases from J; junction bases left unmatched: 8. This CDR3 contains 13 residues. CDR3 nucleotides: TGTGCCAGTATTGAGCAGGGGGCTTTTGGCTACACCTTC. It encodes CASIEQGAFGYTF. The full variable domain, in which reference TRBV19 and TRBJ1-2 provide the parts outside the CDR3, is DGGITQSPKYLFRKEGQNVTLSCEQNLNHDAMYWYRQDPGQGLRLIYYSQIVNDFQKGDIAEGYSVSREKKESFPLTVTSAQKNPTAFYLCASIEQGAFGYTFGSGTRLTVV.

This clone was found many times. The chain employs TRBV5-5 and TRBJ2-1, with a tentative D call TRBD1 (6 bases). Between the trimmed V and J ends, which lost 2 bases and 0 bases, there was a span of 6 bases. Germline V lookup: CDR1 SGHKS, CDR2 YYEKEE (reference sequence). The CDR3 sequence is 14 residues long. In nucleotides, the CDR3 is TGTGCCAGCAGCTTACAGGGCTCCTACAATGAGCAGTTCTTC. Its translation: CASSLQGSYNEQFF.

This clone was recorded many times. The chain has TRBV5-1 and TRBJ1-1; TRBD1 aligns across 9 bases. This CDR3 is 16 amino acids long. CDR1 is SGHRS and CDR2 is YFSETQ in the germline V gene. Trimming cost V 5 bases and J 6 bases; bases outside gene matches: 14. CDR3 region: CASRVAGGTGIPEAFF. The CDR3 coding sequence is TGCGCCAGCAGAGTCGCCGGCGGGACAGGGATACCTGAAGCTTTCTTT.

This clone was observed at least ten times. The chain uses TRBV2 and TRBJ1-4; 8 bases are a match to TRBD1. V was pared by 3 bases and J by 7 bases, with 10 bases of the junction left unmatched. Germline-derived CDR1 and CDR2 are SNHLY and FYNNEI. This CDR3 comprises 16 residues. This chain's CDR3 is CASSDLRGRMAEKLFF. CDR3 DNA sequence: TGTGCCAGCAGTGACCTCAGGGGGCGTATGGCTGAAAAACTGTTTTTT. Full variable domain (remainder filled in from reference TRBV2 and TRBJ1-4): EPEVTQTPSHQVTQMGQEVILRCVPISNHLYFYWYRQILGQKVEFLVSFYNNEISEKSEIFDDQFSVERPDGSNFTLKIRSTKLEDSAMYFCASSDLRGRMAEKLFFGSGTQLSVL.

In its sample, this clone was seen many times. The CDR3 here is CASSADGHSYNEQFF. The DNA of the CDR3 is TGTGCCAGCAGCGCCGACGGACACTCCTACAATGAGCAGTTCTTC. The rearrangement joins TRBV7-9 to TRBJ2-1; a possible D gene is TRBD1 (5 bases). The CDR3 is 15 residues long. Germline V lookup: CDR1 SEHNR, CDR2 FQNEAQ (reference sequence). V lost 5 bases and J 0 bases, leaving 11 bases between the germline ends.

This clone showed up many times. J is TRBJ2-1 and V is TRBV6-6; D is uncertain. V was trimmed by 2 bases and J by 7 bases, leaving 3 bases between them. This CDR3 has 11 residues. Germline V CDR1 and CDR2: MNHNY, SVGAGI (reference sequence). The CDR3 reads CASSYPNEQFF. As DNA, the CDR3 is TGTGCCAGCAGTTACCCTAATGAGCAGTTCTTC.

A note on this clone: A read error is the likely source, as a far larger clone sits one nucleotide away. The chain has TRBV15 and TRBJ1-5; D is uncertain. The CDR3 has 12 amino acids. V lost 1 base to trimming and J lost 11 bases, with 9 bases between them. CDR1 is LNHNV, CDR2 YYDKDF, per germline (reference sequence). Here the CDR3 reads CATSRGEQAQHF. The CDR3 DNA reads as TGTGCCACCAGCAGAGGTGAGCAGGCCCAGCATTTT.

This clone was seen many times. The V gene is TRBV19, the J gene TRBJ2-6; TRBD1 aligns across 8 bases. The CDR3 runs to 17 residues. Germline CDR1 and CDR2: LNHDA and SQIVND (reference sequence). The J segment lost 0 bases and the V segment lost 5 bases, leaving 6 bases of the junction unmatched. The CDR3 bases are TGTGCCAGTAGTGCCGGACAGGGTGTCTCTGGGGCCAACGTCCTGACTTTC. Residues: CASSAGQGVSGANVLTF.

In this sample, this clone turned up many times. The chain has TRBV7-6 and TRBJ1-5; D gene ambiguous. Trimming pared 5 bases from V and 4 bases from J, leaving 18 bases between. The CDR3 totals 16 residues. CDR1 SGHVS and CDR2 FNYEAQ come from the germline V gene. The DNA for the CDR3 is TGTGCCAGCAGCCCACTGACGGGATCCCAGAATCAGCCCCAGCATTTT. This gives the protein CASSPLTGSQNQPQHF.

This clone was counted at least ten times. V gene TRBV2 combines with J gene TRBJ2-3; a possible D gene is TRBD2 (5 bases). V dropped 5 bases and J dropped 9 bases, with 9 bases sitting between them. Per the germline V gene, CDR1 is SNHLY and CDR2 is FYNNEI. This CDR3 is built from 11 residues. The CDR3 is CASSPGNTQYF. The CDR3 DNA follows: TGTGCCAGCAGTCCGGGGAACACGCAGTATTTT.